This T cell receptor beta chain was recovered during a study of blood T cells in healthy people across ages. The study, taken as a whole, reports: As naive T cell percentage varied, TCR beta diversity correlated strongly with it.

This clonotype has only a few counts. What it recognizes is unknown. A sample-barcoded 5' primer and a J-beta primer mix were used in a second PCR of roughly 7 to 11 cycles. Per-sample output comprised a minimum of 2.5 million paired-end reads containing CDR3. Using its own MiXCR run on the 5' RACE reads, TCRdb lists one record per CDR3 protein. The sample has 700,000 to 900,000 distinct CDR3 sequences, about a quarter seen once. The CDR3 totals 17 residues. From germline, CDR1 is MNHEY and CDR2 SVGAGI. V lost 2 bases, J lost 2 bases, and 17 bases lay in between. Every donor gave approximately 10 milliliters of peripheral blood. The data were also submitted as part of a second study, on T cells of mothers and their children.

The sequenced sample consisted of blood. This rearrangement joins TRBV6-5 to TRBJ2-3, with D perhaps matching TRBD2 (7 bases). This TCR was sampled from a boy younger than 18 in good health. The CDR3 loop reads CASSYGGALRYTDTQYF. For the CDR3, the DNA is TGTGCCAGCAGTTACGGGGGGGCCCTTCGGTACACAGATACGCAGTATTTT.